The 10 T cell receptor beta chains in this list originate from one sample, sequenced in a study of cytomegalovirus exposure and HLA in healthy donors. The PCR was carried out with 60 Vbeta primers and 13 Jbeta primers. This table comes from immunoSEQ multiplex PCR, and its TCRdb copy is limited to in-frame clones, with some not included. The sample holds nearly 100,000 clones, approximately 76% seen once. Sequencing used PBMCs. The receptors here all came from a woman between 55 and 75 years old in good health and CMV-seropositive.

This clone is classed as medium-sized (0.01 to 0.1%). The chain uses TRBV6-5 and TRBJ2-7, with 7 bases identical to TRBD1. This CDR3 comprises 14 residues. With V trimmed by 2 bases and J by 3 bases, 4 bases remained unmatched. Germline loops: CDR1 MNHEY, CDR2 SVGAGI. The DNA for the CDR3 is TGTGCCAGCAGTTACCAGGACAGGATCTACGAGCAGTACTTC. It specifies CASSYQDRIYEQYF.

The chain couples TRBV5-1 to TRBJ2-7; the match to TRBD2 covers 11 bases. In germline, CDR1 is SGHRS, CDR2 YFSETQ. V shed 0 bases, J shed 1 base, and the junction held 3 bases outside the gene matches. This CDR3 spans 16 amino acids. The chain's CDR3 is CASSLAGTSGSYEQYF. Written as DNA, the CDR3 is TGCGCCAGCAGCTTGGCCGGGACTAGCGGTTCCTACGAGCAGTACTTC.

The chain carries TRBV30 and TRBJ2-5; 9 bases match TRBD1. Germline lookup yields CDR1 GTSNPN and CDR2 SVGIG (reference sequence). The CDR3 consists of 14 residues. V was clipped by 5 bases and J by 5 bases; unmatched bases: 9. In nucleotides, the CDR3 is TGTGCCTGGCGCAAACAGGGGGCGCTGGAGACCCAGTACTTC. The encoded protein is CAWRKQGALETQYF.

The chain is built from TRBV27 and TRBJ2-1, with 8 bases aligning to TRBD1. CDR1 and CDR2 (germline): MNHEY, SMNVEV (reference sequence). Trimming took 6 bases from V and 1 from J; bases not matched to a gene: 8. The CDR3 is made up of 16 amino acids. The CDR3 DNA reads TGTGCCAGCAGGAATCAGGGGGACAGGTCCTACAATGAGCAGTTCTTC. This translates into CASRNQGDRSYNEQFF.

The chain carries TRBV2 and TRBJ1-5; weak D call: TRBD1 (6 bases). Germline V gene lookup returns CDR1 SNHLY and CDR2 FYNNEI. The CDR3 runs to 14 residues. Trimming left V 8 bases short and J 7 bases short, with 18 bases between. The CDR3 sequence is CASGRQVQSQPQHF. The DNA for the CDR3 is TGTGCCAGCGGGCGACAGGTCCAATCCCAGCCCCAGCATTTT.

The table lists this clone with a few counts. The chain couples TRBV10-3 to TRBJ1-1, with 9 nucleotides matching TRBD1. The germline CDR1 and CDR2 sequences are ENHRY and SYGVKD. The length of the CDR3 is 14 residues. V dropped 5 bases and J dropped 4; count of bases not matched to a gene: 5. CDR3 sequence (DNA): TGTGCCATCAGTCCCATGGACAGGGGCACTGAAGCTTTCTTT. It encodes CAISPMDRGTEAFF.

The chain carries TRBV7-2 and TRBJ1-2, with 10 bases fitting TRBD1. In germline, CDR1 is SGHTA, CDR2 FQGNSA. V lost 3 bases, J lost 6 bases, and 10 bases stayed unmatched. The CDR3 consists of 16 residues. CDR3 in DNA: TGTGCCAGCAGCTTCCGGCACACGGGACAGGGGAATGGCTACACCTTC. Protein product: CASSFRHTGQGNGYTF.

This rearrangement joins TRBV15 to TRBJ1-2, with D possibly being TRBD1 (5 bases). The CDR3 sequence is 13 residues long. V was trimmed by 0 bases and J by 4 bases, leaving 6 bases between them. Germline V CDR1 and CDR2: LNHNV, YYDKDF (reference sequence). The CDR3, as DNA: TGTGCCACCAGCAGAGATAGGGGCTATGGCTACACCTTC. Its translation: CATSRDRGYGYTF. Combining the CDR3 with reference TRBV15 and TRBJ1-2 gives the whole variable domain DAMVIQNPRYQVTQFGKPVTLSCSQTLNHNVMYWYQQKSSQAPKLLFHYYDKDFNNEADTPDNFQSRRPNTSFCFLDIRSPGLGDTAMYLCATSRDRGYGYTFGSGTRLTVV.

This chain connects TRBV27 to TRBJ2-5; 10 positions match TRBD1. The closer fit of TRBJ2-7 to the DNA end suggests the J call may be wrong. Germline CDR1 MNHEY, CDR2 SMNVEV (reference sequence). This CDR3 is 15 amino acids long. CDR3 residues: CASSFPGQGVYEQYF. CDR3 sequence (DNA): TGTGCCAGCAGTTTTCCCGGACAGGGGGTCTACGAGCAGTACTTC.

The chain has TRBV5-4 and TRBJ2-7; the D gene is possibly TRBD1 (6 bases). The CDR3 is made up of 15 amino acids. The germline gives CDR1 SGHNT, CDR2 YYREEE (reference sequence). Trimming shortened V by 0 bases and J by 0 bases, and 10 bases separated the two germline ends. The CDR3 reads CASSLGGLPSYEQYF. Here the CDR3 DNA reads TGTGCCAGCAGCTTGGGGGGGCTACCCTCCTACGAGCAGTACTTC. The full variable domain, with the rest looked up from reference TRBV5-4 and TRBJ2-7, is ETGVTQSPTHLIKTRGQQVTLRCSSQSGHNTVSWYQQALGQGPQFIFQYYREEENGRGNFPPRFSGLQFPNYSSELNVNALELDDSALYLCASSLGGLPSYEQYFGPGTRLTVT.